The clone carrying this TCR beta chain was seen more than once but under ten times. V lost 7 bases, J lost 2 bases, and 2 bases stayed unmatched. The CDR3 is 13 residues long. Germline CDR1 reads LGHNA; CDR2 reads YNFKEQ. TCRdb called the 5' RACE reads again in MiXCR, with one record for every CDR3 protein. This table holds roughly 710,000 distinct CDR3 sequences, around 6% found once. This sample is part of a study of identical twins. Sample: naive T cells sorted from blood. This clonotype was obtained from a young man in good health. The chain is built from TRBV4-2 and TRBJ1-3; 7 bases agree with TRBD1. The CDR3 bases are TGTGCCAGCACCGACAGGGCTGGAAACACCATATATTTT. It translates to CASTDRAGNTIYF.